These T cell receptor beta chains were read from a single sample in a study of spatial heterogeneity in lung cancer. TCRdb ran MiXCR on the 5' RACE reads and lists one entry per CDR3 protein. In the table there are 70,000 to 90,000 distinct CDR3 sequences, 10% to 15% of which are singletons. The source material was PBMCs, sampled at surgery. These receptors all come from a male donor with early-stage non-small cell lung cancer. Each CDR3 is given with its conserved first and last residue. Fields, in order: clone size, V gene, D gene, J gene, CDR3 protein, CDR3 DNA. The D gene is left open where the match is weak. Some rows mark clone size as missing; the rest say once, few, many or name a class of expanded clone.

size: NA; V: TRBV2; D: NA; J: TRBJ2-3; CDR3: CASGPQGRTDTQYF; DNA: TGTGCCAGCGGACCACAGGGAAGGACAGATACGCAGTATTTT
size: few; V: TRBV2; D: NA; J: TRBJ2-3; CDR3: CASGSGTDTQYF; DNA: TGTGCCAGCGGTTCAGGCACAGATACGCAGTATTTT
size: few; V: TRBV6-6; D: NA; J: TRBJ2-7; CDR3: CASTLRGFYEQYF; DNA: TGTGCCAGCACCCTGAGGGGTTTCTACGAGCAGTACTTC
size: many; V: TRBV12-3/TRBV12-4; D: NA; J: TRBJ2-5; CDR3: CASSFGPDQTQYF; DNA: TGTGCCAGCAGTTTTGGGCCAGACCAGACCCAGTACTTC
size: NA; V: TRBV5-5; D: NA; J: TRBJ2-3; CDR3: CASSPMGLGPDTQYF; DNA: TGTGCCAGCAGCCCTATGGGCCTCGGACCAGATACGCAGTATTTT
size: NA; V: TRBV19; D: TRBD2; J: TRBJ2-7; CDR3: CASTPVASGKLYEQYF; DNA: TGTGCCAGTACCCCCGTTGCTAGCGGGAAACTCTACGAGCAGTACTTC
size: NA; V: TRBV4-1; D: TRBD1; J: TRBJ1-1; CDR3: CASSRQGTGMTEAFF; DNA: TGCGCCAGCAGCCGCCAGGGGACAGGGATGACTGAAGCTTTCTTT
size: many; V: TRBV3-1; D: TRBD1; J: TRBJ2-2; CDR3: CAVLQGTGELFF; DNA: TGTGCCGTCTTACAGGGGACCGGGGAGCTGTTTTTT
size: NA; V: TRBV3-1; D: NA; J: TRBJ1-1; CDR3: CASSTLLNTEAFF; DNA: TGTGCCAGCAGCACCCTATTGAACACTGAAGCTTTCTTT
size: many; V: TRBV10-3; D: NA; J: TRBJ1-1; CDR3: CATAPKSTEAFF; DNA: TGTGCCACCGCCCCCAAGAGCACTGAAGCTTTCTTT
size: many; V: TRBV5-1; D: NA; J: TRBJ2-5; CDR3: CASRYGLGETQYF; DNA: TGCGCCAGCAGATACGGGCTTGGGGAGACCCAGTACTTC
size: NA; V: TRBV9; D: TRBD2; J: TRBJ2-2; CDR3: CASSVELAGGPSGELFF; DNA: TGTGCCAGCAGCGTAGAACTAGCGGGAGGGCCGTCCGGGGAGCTGTTTTTT
size: NA; V: TRBV2; D: TRBD2; J: TRBJ2-3; CDR3: CASSGAAGGWTDTQYF; DNA: TGTGCCAGCAGTGGGGCGGCGGGAGGGTGGACAGATACGCAGTATTTT
size: NA; V: TRBV27; D: NA; J: TRBJ2-3; CDR3: CASTLGRVTDTQYF; DNA: TGTGCCAGCACCCTGGGGCGAGTTACAGATACGCAGTATTTT
size: NA; V: TRBV6-6; D: NA; J: TRBJ1-5; CDR3: CASSYSRGNQPQHF; DNA: TGTGCCAGCAGTTACTCTAGGGGCAATCAGCCCCAGCATTTT
size: NA; V: TRBV5-1; D: NA; J: TRBJ1-1; CDR3: CASSLAGVGEAFF; DNA: TGCGCCAGCAGCTTGGCAGGGGTTGGGGAAGCTTTCTTT
size: NA; V: TRBV7-6; D: NA; J: TRBJ2-1; CDR3: CASSPLTGISYNEQFF; DNA: TGTGCCAGCAGCCCTCTAACAGGGATTTCCTACAATGAGCAGTTCTTC
size: NA; V: TRBV12-3/TRBV12-4; D: NA; J: TRBJ2-5; CDR3: CATGSRGETQYF; DNA: TGTGCCACCGGGAGTCGGGGAGAGACCCAGTACTTC
size: NA; V: TRBV27; D: TRBD1; J: TRBJ1-2; CDR3: CASSLFGRGQGYTF; DNA: TGTGCCAGCAGTTTATTCGGCAGGGGACAGGGCTACACCTTC
size: few; V: TRBV27; D: NA; J: TRBJ2-7; CDR3: CASSWGPHYEQYF; DNA: TGTGCCAGCAGTTGGGGTCCTCACTACGAGCAGTACTTC
size: few; V: TRBV5-1; D: NA; J: TRBJ2-5; CDR3: CASSSQGRGQETQYF; DNA: TGCGCCAGCAGCTCCCAGGGGAGGGGTCAAGAGACCCAGTACTTC